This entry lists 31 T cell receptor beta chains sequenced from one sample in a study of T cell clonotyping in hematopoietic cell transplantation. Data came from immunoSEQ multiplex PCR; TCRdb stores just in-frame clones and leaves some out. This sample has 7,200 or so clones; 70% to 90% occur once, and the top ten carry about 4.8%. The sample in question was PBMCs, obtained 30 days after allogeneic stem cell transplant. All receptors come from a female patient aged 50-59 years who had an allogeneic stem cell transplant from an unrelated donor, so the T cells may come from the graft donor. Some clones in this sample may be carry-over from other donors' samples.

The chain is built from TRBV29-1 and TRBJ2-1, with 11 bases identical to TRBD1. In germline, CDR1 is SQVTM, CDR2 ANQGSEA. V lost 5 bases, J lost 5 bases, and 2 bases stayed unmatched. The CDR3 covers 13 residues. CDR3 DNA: TGCAGCGTTCGGGACAGGGGGGACAATGAGCAGTTCTTC. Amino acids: CSVRDRGDNEQFF.

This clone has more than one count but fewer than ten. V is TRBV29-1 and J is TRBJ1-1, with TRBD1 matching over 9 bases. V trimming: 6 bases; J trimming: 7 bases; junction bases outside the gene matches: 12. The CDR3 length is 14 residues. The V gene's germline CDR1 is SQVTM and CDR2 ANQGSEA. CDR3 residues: CSVTPQGAKLEAFF. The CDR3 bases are TGCAGCGTCACTCCACAGGGGGCTAAACTTGAAGCTTTCTTT.

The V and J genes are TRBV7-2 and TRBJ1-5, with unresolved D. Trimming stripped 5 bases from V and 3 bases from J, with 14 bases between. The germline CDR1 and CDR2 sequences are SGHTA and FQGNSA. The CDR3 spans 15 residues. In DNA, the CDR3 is TGTGCCAGCAGCCGAAAGGCCGGAGACAATCAGCCCCAGCATTTT. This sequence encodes CASSRKAGDNQPQHF.

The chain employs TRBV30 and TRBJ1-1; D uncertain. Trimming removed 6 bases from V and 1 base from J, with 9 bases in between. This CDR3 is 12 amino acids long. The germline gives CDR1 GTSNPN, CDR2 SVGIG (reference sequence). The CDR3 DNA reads TGTGCCTGTTGGCGGGGGAACACTGAAGCTTTCTTT. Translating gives CACWRGNTEAFF.

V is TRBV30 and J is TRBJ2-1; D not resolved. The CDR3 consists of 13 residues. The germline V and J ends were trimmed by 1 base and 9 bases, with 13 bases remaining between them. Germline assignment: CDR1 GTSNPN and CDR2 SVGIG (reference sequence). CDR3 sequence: CAWSGPWASEQFF. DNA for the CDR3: TGTGCCTGGAGTGGCCCGTGGGCTAGTGAGCAGTTCTTC.

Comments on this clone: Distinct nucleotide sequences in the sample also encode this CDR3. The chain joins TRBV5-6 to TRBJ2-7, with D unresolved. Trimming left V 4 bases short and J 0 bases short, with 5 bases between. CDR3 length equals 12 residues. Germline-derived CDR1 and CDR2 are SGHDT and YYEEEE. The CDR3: CASSLSSYEQYF. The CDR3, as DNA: TGTGCCAGCAGCCTCAGCTCCTACGAGCAGTACTTC.

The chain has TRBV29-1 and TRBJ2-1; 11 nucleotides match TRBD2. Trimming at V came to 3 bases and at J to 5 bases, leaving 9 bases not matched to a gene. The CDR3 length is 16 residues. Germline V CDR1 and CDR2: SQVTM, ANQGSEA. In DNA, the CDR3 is TGCAGCGTTGAGGGGCTAGCGGGAGGAATAAACAATGAGCAGTTCTTC. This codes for CSVEGLAGGINNEQFF.

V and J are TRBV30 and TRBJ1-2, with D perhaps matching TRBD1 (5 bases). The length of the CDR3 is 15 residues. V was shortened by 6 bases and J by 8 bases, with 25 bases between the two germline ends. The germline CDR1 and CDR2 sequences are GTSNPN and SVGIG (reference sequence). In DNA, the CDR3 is TGTGCCTGCCCCGGTGACCCAGGGCCAATGGGGGGCTACACCTTC. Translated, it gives CACPGDPGPMGGYTF. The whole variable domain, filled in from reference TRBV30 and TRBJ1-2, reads SQTIHQWPATLVQPVGSPLSLECTVEGTSNPNLYWYRQAAGRGLQLLFYSVGIGQISSEVPQNLSASRPQDRQFILSSKKLLLSDSGFYLCACPGDPGPMGGYTFGSGTRLTVV.

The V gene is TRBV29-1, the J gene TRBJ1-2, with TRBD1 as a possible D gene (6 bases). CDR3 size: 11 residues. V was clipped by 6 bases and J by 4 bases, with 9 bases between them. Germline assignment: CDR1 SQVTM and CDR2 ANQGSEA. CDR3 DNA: TGCAGCGTCTCACAGGGCTATGGCTACACCTTC. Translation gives CSVSQGYGYTF.

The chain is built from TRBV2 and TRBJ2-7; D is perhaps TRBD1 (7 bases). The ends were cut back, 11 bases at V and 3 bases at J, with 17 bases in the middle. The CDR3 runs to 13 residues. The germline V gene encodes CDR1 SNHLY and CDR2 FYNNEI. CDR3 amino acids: CARQGGGNYEQYF. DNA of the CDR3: TGTGCCCGCCAAGGAGGGGGCAACTACGAGCAGTACTTC.

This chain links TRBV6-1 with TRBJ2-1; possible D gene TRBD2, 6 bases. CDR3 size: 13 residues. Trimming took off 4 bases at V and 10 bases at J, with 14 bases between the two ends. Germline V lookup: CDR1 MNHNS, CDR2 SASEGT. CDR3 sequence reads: CASSAGLSREQFF. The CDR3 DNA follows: TGTGCCAGCAGTGCGGGACTCTCGAGGGAGCAGTTCTTC.

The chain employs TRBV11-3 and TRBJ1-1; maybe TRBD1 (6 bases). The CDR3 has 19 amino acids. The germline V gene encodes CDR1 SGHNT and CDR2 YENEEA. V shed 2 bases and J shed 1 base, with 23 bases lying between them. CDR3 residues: CASSLHRDRVGGENTEAFF. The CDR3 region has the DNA TGTGCCAGCAGCTTACACAGGGATCGTGTAGGTGGGGAGAACACTGAAGCTTTCTTT.

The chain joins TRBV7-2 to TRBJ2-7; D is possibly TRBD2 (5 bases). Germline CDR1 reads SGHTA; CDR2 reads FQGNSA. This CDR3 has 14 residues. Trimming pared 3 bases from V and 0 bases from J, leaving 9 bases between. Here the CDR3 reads CASSFVLGSYEQYF. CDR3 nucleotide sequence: TGTGCCAGCAGCTTCGTACTAGGCTCCTACGAGCAGTACTTC. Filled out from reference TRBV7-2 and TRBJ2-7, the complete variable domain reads GAGVSQSPSNKVTEKGKDVELRCDPISGHTALYWYRQSLGQGLEFLIYFQGNSAPDKSGLPSDRFSAERTGGSVSTLTIQRTQQEDSAVYLCASSFVLGSYEQYFGPGTRLTVT.

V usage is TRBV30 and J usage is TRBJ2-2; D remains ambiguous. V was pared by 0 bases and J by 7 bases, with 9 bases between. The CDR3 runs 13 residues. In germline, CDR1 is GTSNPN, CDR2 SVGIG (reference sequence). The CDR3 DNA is TGTGCCTGGAGTGTATGGAACGGCGGGGAGCTGTTTTTT. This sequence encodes CAWSVWNGGELFF.

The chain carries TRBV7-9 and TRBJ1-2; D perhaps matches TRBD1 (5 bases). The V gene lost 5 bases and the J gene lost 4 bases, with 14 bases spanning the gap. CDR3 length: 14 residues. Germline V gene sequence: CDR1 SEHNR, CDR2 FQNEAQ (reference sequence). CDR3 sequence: CASSPLGRAYGYTF. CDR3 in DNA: TGTGCCAGCAGCCCGCTGGGGCGCGCCTATGGCTACACCTTC. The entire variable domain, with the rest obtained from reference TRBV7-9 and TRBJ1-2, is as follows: DTGVSQNPRHKITKRGQNVTFRCDPISEHNRLYWYRQTLGQGPEFLTYFQNEAQLEKSRLLSDRFSAERPKGSFSTLEIQRTEQGDSAMYLCASSPLGRAYGYTFGSGTRLTVV.

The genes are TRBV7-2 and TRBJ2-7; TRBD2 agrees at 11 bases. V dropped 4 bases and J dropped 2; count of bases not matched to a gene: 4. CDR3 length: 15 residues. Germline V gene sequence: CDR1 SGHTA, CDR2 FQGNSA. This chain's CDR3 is CASSSIAGGTYEQYF. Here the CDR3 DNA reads TGTGCCAGCAGCTCTATAGCGGGAGGGACCTACGAGCAGTACTTC.

The CDR3 DNA is TGCGCCAGCAGCCAAGAGACAGGATTATATGGCTACACCTTC. Translated, it gives CASSQETGLYGYTF. V is TRBV4-3 and J is TRBJ1-2; tentative D call: TRBD1 (6 bases). Trimming removed 0 bases from V and 5 bases from J, with 10 bases in between. The CDR3 sequence is 14 residues long. Looked up from germline, CDR1 is LGHNA and CDR2 is YSLEER.

As DNA, the CDR3 is TGTGCCAGCACCCCACCAATGGGTACTTGCAATCAGCCCCAGCATTTT. Protein sequence: CASTPPMGTCNQPQHF. The rearrangement links TRBV6-7 to TRBJ1-5; no firm D call. TRBV6-7 is known as an ORF, though its function is uncertain. Trimming cost V 7 bases and J 2 bases, with 18 bases left between them. The CDR3 consists of 16 residues.

The CDR3 spells CASSYGQGLTYEQYF. The CDR3, as DNA: TGTGCCAGCAGTTACGGACAGGGCCTAACCTACGAGCAGTACTTC. This rearrangement joins TRBV6-5 to TRBJ2-7; 8 positions match TRBD1. V was clipped by 2 bases and J by 2 bases; unmatched bases: 5. Germline CDR1 MNHEY, CDR2 SVGAGI. The CDR3 runs 15 residues.

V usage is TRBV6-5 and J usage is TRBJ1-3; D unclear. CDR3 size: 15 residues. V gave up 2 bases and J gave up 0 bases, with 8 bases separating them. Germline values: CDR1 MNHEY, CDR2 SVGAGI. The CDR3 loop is CASSYGIHSGNTIYF. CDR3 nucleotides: TGTGCCAGCAGTTACGGGATTCACTCTGGAAACACCATATATTTT.

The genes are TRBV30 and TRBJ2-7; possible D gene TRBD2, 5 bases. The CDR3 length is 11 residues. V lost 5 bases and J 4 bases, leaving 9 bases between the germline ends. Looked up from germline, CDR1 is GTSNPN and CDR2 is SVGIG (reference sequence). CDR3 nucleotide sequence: TGTGCCTGGGACCGCGGGTACGAGCAGTACTTC. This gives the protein CAWDRGYEQYF.

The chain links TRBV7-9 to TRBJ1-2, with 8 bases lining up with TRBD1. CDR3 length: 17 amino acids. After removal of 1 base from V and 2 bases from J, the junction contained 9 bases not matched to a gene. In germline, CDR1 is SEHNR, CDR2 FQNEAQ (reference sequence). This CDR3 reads CASSLESWAGGNYGYTF. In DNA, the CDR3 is TGTGCCAGCAGCTTAGAGTCTTGGGCAGGGGGCAACTATGGCTACACCTTC.

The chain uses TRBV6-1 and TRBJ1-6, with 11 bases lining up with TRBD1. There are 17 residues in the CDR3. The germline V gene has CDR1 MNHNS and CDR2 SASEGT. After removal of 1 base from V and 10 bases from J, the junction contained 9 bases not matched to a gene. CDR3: CASSEGRTGGLSSPLHF. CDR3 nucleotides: TGTGCCAGCAGTGAAGGTCGGACAGGGGGCTTAAGCTCACCCCTCCACTTT.

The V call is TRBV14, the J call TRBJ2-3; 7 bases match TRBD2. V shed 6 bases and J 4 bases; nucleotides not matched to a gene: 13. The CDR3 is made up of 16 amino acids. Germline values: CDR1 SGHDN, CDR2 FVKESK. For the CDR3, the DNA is TGTGCCAGCAGTCATTTAGCGGGCCTTGCCCCAGATACGCAGTATTTT. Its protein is CASSHLAGLAPDTQYF.

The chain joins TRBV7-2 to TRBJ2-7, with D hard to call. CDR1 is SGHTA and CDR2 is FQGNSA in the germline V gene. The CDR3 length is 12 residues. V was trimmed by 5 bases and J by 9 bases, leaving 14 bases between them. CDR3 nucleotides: TGTGCCAGCAGCCTAGGGCCAACGGGGCAGTACTTC. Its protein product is CASSLGPTGQYF.

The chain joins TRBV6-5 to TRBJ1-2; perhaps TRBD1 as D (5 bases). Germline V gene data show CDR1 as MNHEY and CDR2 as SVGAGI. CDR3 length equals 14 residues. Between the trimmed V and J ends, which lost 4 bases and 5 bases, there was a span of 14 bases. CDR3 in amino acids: CASSSVGPTYGYTF. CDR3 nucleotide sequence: TGTGCCAGCAGTTCCGTGGGACCGACTTATGGCTACACCTTC.

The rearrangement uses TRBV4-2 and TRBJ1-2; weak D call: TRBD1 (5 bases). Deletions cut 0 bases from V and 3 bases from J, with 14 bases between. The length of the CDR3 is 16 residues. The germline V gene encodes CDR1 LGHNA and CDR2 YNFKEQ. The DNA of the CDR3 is TGTGCCAGCAGCCAAGATCCAAGGGGATGGGACTATGGCTACACCTTC. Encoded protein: CASSQDPRGWDYGYTF.

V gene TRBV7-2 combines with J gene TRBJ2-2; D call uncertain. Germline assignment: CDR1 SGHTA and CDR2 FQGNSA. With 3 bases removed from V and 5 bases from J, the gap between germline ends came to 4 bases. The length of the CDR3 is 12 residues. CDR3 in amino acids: CASSFPTGELFF. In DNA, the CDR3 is TGTGCCAGCAGCTTTCCGACCGGGGAGCTGTTTTTT.

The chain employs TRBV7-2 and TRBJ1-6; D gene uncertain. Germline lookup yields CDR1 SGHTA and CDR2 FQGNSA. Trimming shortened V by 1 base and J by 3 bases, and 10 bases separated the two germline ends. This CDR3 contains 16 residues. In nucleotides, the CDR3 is TGTGCCAGCAGCTTAGACAGTACCCTCTATAATTCACCCCTCCACTTT. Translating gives CASSLDSTLYNSPLHF.

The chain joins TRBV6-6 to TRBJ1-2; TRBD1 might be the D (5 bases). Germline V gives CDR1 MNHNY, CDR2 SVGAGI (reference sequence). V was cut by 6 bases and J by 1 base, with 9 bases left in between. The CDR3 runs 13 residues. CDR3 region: CASSPGLNYGYTF. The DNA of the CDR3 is TGTGCCAGCAGCCCGGGGCTTAACTATGGCTACACCTTC.

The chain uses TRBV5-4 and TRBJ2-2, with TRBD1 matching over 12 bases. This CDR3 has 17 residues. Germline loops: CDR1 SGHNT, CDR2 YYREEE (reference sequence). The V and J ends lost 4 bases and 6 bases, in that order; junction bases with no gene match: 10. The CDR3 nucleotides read TGTGCCAGCAGCGCCTCCGGGACAGGGGGCATGGCCGGGGAGCTGTTTTTT. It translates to CASSASGTGGMAGELFF.